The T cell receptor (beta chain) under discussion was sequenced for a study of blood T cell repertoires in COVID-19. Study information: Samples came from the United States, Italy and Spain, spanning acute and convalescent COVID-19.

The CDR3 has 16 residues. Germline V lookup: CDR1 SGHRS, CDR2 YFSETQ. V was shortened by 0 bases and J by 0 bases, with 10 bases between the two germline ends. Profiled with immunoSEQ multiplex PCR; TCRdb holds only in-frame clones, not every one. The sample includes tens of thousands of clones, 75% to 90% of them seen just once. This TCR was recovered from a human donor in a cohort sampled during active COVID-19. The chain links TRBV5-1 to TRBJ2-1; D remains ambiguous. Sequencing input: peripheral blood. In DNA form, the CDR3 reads TGCGCCAGCAGCTTGGATGCAGGCAGCTCCTACAATGAGCAGTTCTTC. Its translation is CASSLDAGSSYNEQFF.